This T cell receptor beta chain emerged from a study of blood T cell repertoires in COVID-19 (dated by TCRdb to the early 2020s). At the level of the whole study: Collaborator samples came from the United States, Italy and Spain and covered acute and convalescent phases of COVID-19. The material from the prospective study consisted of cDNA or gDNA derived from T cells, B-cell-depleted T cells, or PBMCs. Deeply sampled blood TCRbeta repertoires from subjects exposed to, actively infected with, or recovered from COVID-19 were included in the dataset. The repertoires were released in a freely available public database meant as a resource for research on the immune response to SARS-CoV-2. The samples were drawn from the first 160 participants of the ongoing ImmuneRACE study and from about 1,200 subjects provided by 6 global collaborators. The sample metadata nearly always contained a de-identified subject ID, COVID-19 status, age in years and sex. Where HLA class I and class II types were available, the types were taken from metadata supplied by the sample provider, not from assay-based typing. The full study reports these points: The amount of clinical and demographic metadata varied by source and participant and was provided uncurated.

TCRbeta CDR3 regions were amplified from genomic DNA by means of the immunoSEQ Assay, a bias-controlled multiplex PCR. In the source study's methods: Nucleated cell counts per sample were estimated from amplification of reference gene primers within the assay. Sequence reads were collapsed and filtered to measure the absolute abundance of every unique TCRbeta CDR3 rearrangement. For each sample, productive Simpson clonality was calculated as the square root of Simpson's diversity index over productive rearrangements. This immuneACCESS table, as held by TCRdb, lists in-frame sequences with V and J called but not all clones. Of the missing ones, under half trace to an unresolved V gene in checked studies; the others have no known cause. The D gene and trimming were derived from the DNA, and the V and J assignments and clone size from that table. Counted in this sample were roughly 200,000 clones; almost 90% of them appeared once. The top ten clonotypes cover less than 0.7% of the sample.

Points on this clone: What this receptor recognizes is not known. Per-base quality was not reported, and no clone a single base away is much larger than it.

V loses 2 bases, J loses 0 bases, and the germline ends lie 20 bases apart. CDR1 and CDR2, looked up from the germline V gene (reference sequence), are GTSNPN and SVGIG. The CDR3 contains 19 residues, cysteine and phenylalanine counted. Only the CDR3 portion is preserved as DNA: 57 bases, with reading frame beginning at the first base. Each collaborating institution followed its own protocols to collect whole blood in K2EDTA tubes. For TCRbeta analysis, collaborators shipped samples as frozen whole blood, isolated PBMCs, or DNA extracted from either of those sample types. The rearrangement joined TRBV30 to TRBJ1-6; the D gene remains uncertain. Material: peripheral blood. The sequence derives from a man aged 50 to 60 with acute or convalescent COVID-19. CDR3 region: CAWSTRLGIGSSYNSPLHF. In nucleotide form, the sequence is TGTGCCTGGAGTACTCGTCTGGGGATAGGGAGCTCCTATAATTCACCCCTCCACTTT.